The clone carrying this TCR beta chain was seen at least ten times. This entry comes from a study of regulatory T cells in long-lasting Graves disease. Through Arm-PCR of CDR3 regions and iRepertoire HTBI primers, TCR beta libraries were built. TCRdb itself ran the multiplex PCR reads through MiXCR, one entry per CDR3 protein. The top ten clones hold roughly 30% of a sample with approximately 350,000 distinct CDR3 sequences, around 15% of them seen once. The CDR3 runs to 15 residues. CDR1 LGHDT and CDR2 YNNKEL come from the germline V gene (reference sequence). Trimming cost V 1 base and J 10 bases, with 17 bases left between them. Time point meaning: newly diagnosed GD, antithyroid drugs for less than 3 months. The TCR library was prepared using RNA isolated from PBMCs. This sample was shared with a second study, whose subject was T cells in Graves' hyperthyroidism and ophthalmopathy.

The sample was peripheral blood mononuclear cells (PBMCs), taken at new diagnosis, from a patient treated with antithyroid drugs. The receptor comes from a man aged 35 to 55 with Graves disease. The chain couples TRBV3-1 to TRBJ1-5, with D maybe TRBD1 (6 bases). CDR3 DNA: TGTGCCAGCAGCCAAGGGGGGCACACCCCCACCCCCCAGCATTTT. This gives the protein CASSQGGHTPTPQHF.